These 28 T cell receptor beta chains share one sample of origin, sequenced in a study of response to subunit inactivated influenza vaccine. TCRdb called the RT-PCR reads again in MiXCR, with one record for every CDR3 protein. The table shows about 160,000 distinct CDR3 sequences, with around 9.9% occurring only once. This material consisted of non-naive T cells sorted from PBMCs, taken roughly 46 days after vaccination. These receptors all come from a man in his fifties or sixties who received an inactivated influenza vaccine.

This clonotype was counted between two and nine times. The genes are TRBV28 and TRBJ2-1; 8 bases line up with TRBD2. There are 16 residues in the CDR3. Germline CDR1 and CDR2: MDHEN and SYDVKM. The J segment lost 0 bases and the V segment lost 6 bases, leaving 7 bases of the junction unmatched. The CDR3: CASRLAGGGSYNEQFF. DNA for the CDR3: TGTGCCAGCAGATTGGCGGGGGGCGGCTCCTACAATGAGCAGTTCTTC.

This clonotype has more than one count but fewer than ten. The chain recombines TRBV14 with TRBJ2-5; D unresolved. This CDR3 spans 14 amino acids. Trimming left V 4 bases short and J 5 bases short, with 14 bases between. Germline assignment: CDR1 SGHDN and CDR2 FVKESK. The CDR3 region is CASSRRLEGETQYF. The CDR3 bases are TGTGCCAGCAGCCGGCGACTGGAAGGGGAGACCCAGTACTTC.

V is TRBV12-3 or TRBV12-4 and J is TRBJ2-1; D remains ambiguous. The CDR3 sequence is 15 residues long. Trimming cost V 6 bases and J 0 bases, with 12 bases left between them. CDR3 bases: TGTGCCAGCAGCAGGACCCTGAGCTCCTACAATGAGCAGTTCTTC. Its protein product is CASSRTLSSYNEQFF.

This clonotype showed up many times. The chain carries TRBV27 and TRBJ2-7; no clear D. The CDR3 spans 14 residues. The germline V gene encodes CDR1 MNHEY and CDR2 SMNVEV (reference sequence). V dropped 8 bases and J dropped 1 base, with 15 bases sitting between them. In DNA, the CDR3 is TGTGCCAGCTATGCCTGGGGAAGATCCTACGAGCAGTACTTC. This gives the protein CASYAWGRSYEQYF.

In this sample, this clonotype turned up many times. The chain has TRBV29-1 and TRBJ2-2; 11 bases align to TRBD1. This CDR3 contains 15 residues. Unmatched junction bases numbered 5, after V lost 3 bases and J lost 5 bases. Germline CDR1 reads SQVTM; CDR2 reads ANQGSEA. CDR3 bases: TGCAGCGTTGACGGGGACAGGGGGGGGACCGGGGAGCTGTTTTTT. It translates to CSVDGDRGGTGELFF.

The V call is TRBV7-2, the J call TRBJ2-3; 7 nucleotides agree with TRBD2. Trimming cost V 5 bases and J 4 bases; bases outside gene matches: 9. Germline V gene sequence: CDR1 SGHTA, CDR2 FQGNSA. This CDR3 comprises 15 residues. This chain's CDR3 is CASSQLASPSDTQYF. The CDR3 nucleotides are TGTGCCAGCAGCCAACTAGCGTCCCCTTCAGATACGCAGTATTTT.

This clonotype has just a few counts. This chain connects TRBV12-3 or TRBV12-4 to TRBJ2-7, with unresolved D. V lost 6 bases and J 4 bases, leaving 10 bases between the germline ends. There are 12 residues in the CDR3. CDR3 DNA: TGTGCCAGCAGCCTACTAATTTACGAGCAGTACTTC. The encoded protein is CASSLLIYEQYF.

V and J are TRBV18 and TRBJ1-5; a weak D match, TRBD1 (5 bases). Germline CDR1 KGHSH, CDR2 LQKENI. The CDR3 sequence is 13 residues long. Trimming removed 5 bases from V and 9 bases from J, with 14 bases in between. In DNA, the CDR3 is TGTGCCAGCTCAGGGGACCGGGAAAGGCCCCAGCATTTT. Its protein is CASSGDRERPQHF.

This clonotype appeared many times. The chain is built from TRBV4-1 and TRBJ1-4; D remains unclear. V lost 3 bases and J lost 4, with 9 bases in between. The CDR3 has 14 residues. Germline V gene sequence: CDR1 MGHRA, CDR2 YSYEKL. The CDR3 region is CASSQGLVNEKLFF. The CDR3 DNA follows: TGCGCCAGCAGCCAGGGTCTAGTTAATGAAAAACTGTTTTTT.

This clonotype was seen a few times. The V gene is TRBV12-3 or TRBV12-4, the J gene TRBJ2-3; D is perhaps TRBD2 (6 bases). Trimming removed 6 bases from V and 2 bases from J, with 15 bases in between. The CDR3 is 15 amino acids. DNA of the CDR3: TGTGCCAGCAGATCCATAGCGGTTAACACAGATACGCAGTATTTT. As protein: CASRSIAVNTDTQYF.

Ten or more counts support this clonotype. CDR3 residues: CASSLEQGGYEQYF. DNA for the CDR3: TGCGCCAGCAGCTTGGAACAAGGGGGTTACGAGCAGTACTTC. The V gene is TRBV5-1, the J gene TRBJ2-7, with a weak D call TRBD1 (6 bases). Germline CDR1 reads SGHRS; CDR2 reads YFSETQ. Deletions cut 0 bases from V and 4 bases from J, with 11 bases between. The CDR3 covers 14 residues.

This clonotype was detected a few times. The chain employs TRBV7-9 and TRBJ2-3; a possible D gene is TRBD2 (6 bases). CDR1 and CDR2 (germline): SEHNR, FQNEAQ (reference sequence). V lost 5 bases to trimming and J lost 4 bases, with 19 bases between them. The CDR3 has 16 residues. This CDR3 reads CASSLWRGMGADTQYF. Here the CDR3 DNA reads TGTGCCAGCAGCCTCTGGCGGGGCATGGGGGCAGATACGCAGTATTTT. Drawing the rest from reference TRBV7-9 and TRBJ2-3, the complete variable domain is DTGVSQNPRHKITKRGQNVTFRCDPISEHNRLYWYRQTLGQGPEFLTYFQNEAQLEKSRLLSDRFSAERPKGSFSTLEIQRTEQGDSAMYLCASSLWRGMGADTQYFGPGTRLTVL.

This clonotype occurred a few times. CDR3 in amino acids: CASSFYAATEAFF. In DNA, the CDR3 is TGTGCCAGCAGCTTCTACGCGGCCACTGAAGCTTTCTTT. This sequence joins TRBV7-9 and TRBJ1-1; D is unresolved. CDR3 length: 13 amino acids. Germline values: CDR1 SEHNR, CDR2 FQNEAQ (reference sequence). Trimming took off 3 bases at V and 4 bases at J, with 9 bases between the two ends. Full variable domain (remainder filled in from reference TRBV7-9 and TRBJ1-1): DTGVSQNPRHKITKRGQNVTFRCDPISEHNRLYWYRQTLGQGPEFLTYFQNEAQLEKSRLLSDRFSAERPKGSFSTLEIQRTEQGDSAMYLCASSFYAATEAFFGQGTRLTVV.

This chain joins TRBV29-1 and TRBJ1-4; D gene ambiguous. Trimming shortened V by 6 bases and J by 8 bases, and 22 bases separated the two germline ends. The CDR3 contains 15 residues. Germline values: CDR1 SQVTM, CDR2 ANQGSEA. CDR3 nucleotide sequence: TGCAGCGTATCAGAGCCATTTGGGTCTCAAGAAAAACTGTTTTTT. Its protein product is CSVSEPFGSQEKLFF.

This clonotype was seen at least ten times. Its ends do not fully match the called genes, so a read error is possible. V and J are TRBV12-3 or TRBV12-4 and TRBJ1-2; no definite D call. The CDR3 extends over 12 amino acids. CDR3 amino acids: CASSFSNYGYTF. The DNA for the CDR3 is TGTGCCAGCAGTTTCTCTAATTATGGCTACACCTTC.

The sample holds a few counts of this clonotype. This chain connects TRBV12-2 to TRBJ2-5; the table's D call TRBD1 went unverified against the DNA. TRBV12-2 is labeled a pseudogene. The CDR3 loop spans 15 amino acids. The CDR3 bases are TGTGCAAGTCGCTTAGACGGACAGGGACAAGAGACCCAGTACTTC. It codes for CASRLDGQGQETQYF.

This clonotype has just a few counts. V usage is TRBV6-6 and J usage is TRBJ2-1, with D unclear. The CDR3 covers 12 residues. V lost 4 bases to trimming and J lost 9 bases, with 10 bases between them. Germline loops: CDR1 MNHNY, CDR2 SVGAGI (reference sequence). The CDR3 loop reads CASSFNRVEQFF. CDR3 DNA: TGTGCCAGCAGTTTCAACAGAGTTGAGCAGTTCTTC.

V gene TRBV4-2 combines with J gene TRBJ2-2, with a possible D match to TRBD2 (7 bases). Germline V lookup: CDR1 LGHNA, CDR2 YNFKEQ. The CDR3 is 16 amino acids. V lost 3 bases, J lost 8 bases, and 19 bases lay in between. The CDR3 DNA reads TGTGCCAGCAGCCATCCCGAGGGGGGGGCATCGGGGGAGCTGTTTTTT. The encoded protein is CASSHPEGGASGELFF.

This rearrangement joins TRBV6-4 to TRBJ2-3; D gene unclear. V was shortened by 4 bases and J by 4 bases, with 12 bases between the two germline ends. Germline values: CDR1 MRHNA, CDR2 SNTAGT. The CDR3 runs 14 residues. CDR3 sequence reads: CASSVGPVPDTQYF. Written as DNA, the CDR3 is TGTGCCAGCAGTGTAGGGCCCGTCCCAGATACGCAGTATTTT.

This rearrangement joins TRBV6-2 or TRBV6-3 to TRBJ2-3; D gene ambiguous. The germline V gene encodes CDR1 MNHEY and CDR2 SVGEGT. CDR3 length equals 14 residues. The V gene lost 10 bases and the J gene lost 4 bases, with 18 bases spanning the gap. Written as DNA, the CDR3 is TGTGCCACGTCCTTAGACGGAAGCGCAGATACGCAGTATTTT. Residues: CATSLDGSADTQYF.

This clonotype was seen ten or more times. The chain carries TRBV6-5 and TRBJ1-2; no definite D call. Trimming cost V 0 bases and J 4 bases, with 6 bases left between them. There are 13 residues in the CDR3. Germline CDR1 MNHEY, CDR2 SVGAGI. CDR3 in DNA: TGTGCCAGCAGTTACTCAGGGTCCTATGGCTACACCTTC. Encoded protein: CASSYSGSYGYTF.

This clonotype occurred many times. CDR3 region: CASSLWPTVGGSPLHF. DNA of the CDR3: TGTGCCAGCAGTTTATGGCCGACGGTGGGGGGATCACCCCTCCACTTT. V and J are TRBV28 and TRBJ1-6, with D possibly matching TRBD1 (5 bases). The V end was cut by 0 bases, the J end by 10 bases, with 16 bases between. Germline loops: CDR1 MDHEN, CDR2 SYDVKM. This CDR3 comprises 16 residues.

This clonotype has only a few counts. DNA of the CDR3: TGTGCCAGCAGCTTAGAGTCGGGGGGCGAGCAGTACTTC. The encoded protein is CASSLESGGEQYF. The chain carries TRBV7-2 and TRBJ2-7; 7 bases fit TRBD2. The CDR3 runs to 13 residues. V lost 1 base, J lost 6 bases, and 3 bases stayed unmatched. Germline assignment: CDR1 SGHTA and CDR2 FQGNSA.

The table lists this clonotype with many counts. The chain carries TRBV28 and TRBJ2-7, with D perhaps TRBD2 (5 bases). From germline, CDR1 is MDHEN and CDR2 SYDVKM. The CDR3 runs 14 residues. V lost 6 bases and J lost 0, with 12 bases in between. The CDR3 coding sequence is TGTGCCAGCAGGGAGGACGGTTCCTCCTACGAGCAGTACTTC. This encodes CASREDGSSYEQYF.

This clonotype was detected a few times. V is TRBV20-1 and J is TRBJ2-4; TRBD1 agrees at 9 bases. Germline assignment: CDR1 DFQATT and CDR2 SNEGSKA (reference sequence). CDR3 length: 16 residues. The junction had 11 bases not matched to a gene; V was cut back by 5 bases and J by 3 bases. The CDR3 sequence is CSAEPADRGGKNIQYF. The CDR3 nucleotides are TGCAGTGCTGAACCCGCGGACAGGGGAGGCAAAAACATTCAGTACTTC.

The chain joins TRBV24-1 to TRBJ2-5; TRBD2 aligns across 16 bases. Germline CDR1 KGHDR, CDR2 SFDVKD. The CDR3 loop spans 20 amino acids. The V and J ends lost 4 bases and 5 bases, in that order; junction bases with no gene match: 15. The CDR3 nucleotides are TGTGCCACCAGTGAACATAGAATCGGGACTAGCGGGGGGGCCGAGGAGACCCAGTACTTC. This encodes CATSEHRIGTSGGAEETQYF.

In this sample, this clonotype turned up many times. CDR3 protein: CASSQGAGGAYEQYF. CDR3 coding DNA: TGTGCCAGCAGCCAAGGTGCGGGAGGGGCCTACGAGCAGTACTTC. J is TRBJ2-7 and V is TRBV3-2; the listed D gene, TRBD2, was not tested against the DNA. TRBV3-2 is a recognized pseudogene. The CDR3 runs to 15 residues.

V and J are TRBV5-6 and TRBJ2-7; 11 nucleotides agree with TRBD1. The CDR3 covers 14 residues. Per germline, CDR1 SGHDT and CDR2 YYEEEE. Trimming took 3 bases from V and 4 from J; bases not matched to a gene: 3. The CDR3 spells CASSSGTGGYEQYF. The CDR3 DNA reads as TGTGCCAGCAGCTCGGGGACAGGGGGATACGAGCAGTACTTC.